This T cell receptor (beta chain) appears in the sequencing data of a study of EBV T-cell therapy then PD-1 blockade in nasopharyngeal carcinoma. Method: immunoSEQ multiplex PCR; TCRdb's copy keeps in-frame clones and lacks some. This table has roughly 22,000 clones, about four fifths appearing once. Treatment: AdE1-LMPpoly-expanded autologous EBV-specific T-cell therapy followed by anti-PD-1 nivolumab. About this clone itself: Its antigen is not known.

CDR1 and CDR2 from the germline V gene are SGDLS and YYNGEE. The CDR3 loop spans 13 amino acids. Trimming cost V 0 bases and J 6 bases, with 8 bases left between them. The sequencing used CD8+ T cells from blood, collected at day -245 from a patient whose treatment included autologous EBV-specific T cells and nivolumab. This chain uses TRBV9 with TRBJ2-3; D gene unclear. The sequence came from a man aged 35-49 years with nasopharyngeal carcinoma. CDR3 nucleotide sequence: TGTGCCAGCAGCGTAGGGGCAGTGGATACGCAGTATTTT. It is translated as CASSVGAVDTQYF. Combining the CDR3 with reference TRBV9 and TRBJ2-3 gives the whole variable domain DSGVTQTPKHLITATGQRVTLRCSPRSGDLSVYWYQQSLDQGLQFLIQYYNGEERAKGNILERFSAQQFPDLHSELNLSSLELGDSALYFCASSVGAVDTQYFGPGTRLTVL.